Listed below are T cell receptor beta chains from one sample, sequenced in a study of blood T cells in healthy people across ages. TCRdb re-called the 5' RACE reads with MiXCR, one entry per CDR3 protein. The data show 1,500,000 or so distinct CDR3 sequences, 59% seen once. The specimen was blood. The receptors here all came from a man younger than 35 in good health. Both conserved end residues are part of each CDR3. Fields, in order: V gene, D gene, clone size, J gene, CDR3 DNA, CDR3 protein. A D gene is named only where the DNA matches it firmly. Clone size, where shown, is once, few, many, or a class for clones that have expanded.

TRBV29-1	NA	NA	TRBJ1-5	TGCAGCGTTGAGTTTTGGTGGGGACTTCCCTCAGGAGGCAATCAGCCCCAGCATTTT	CSVEFWWGLPSGGNQPQHF
TRBV7-9	TRBD1	NA	TRBJ2-4	TGTGCCAGCAGCTTGGATCCGGGACAGGGGGCTGAAAACATTCAGTACTTC	CASSLDPGQGAENIQYF
TRBV6-1	TRBD1	NA	TRBJ1-2	TGTGCCAGCAGTGAAGTTACAGGGGGCGGCGGTGGCTACACCTTC	CASSEVTGGGGGYTF
TRBV21-1	NA	NA	TRBJ2-5	TGTGCCAGCAGCAAAACGGGACTCCCGCAAGAGACCCAGTACTTC	CASSKTGLPQETQYF
TRBV6-2/TRBV6-3	NA	NA	TRBJ2-7	TGTGCCAGCAGCTACACCCCAGGGTCCCACGAGCAGTACTTC	CASSYTPGSHEQYF
TRBV10-3	NA	NA	TRBJ1-1	TGTGCCATCAGTGAGACTTGGGACACTGAAGCTTTCTTT	CAISETWDTEAFF
TRBV4-1	NA	few	TRBJ1-2	TGCGCCAGCAGCCAAGCAGGGACCCAGGCTGTCTATGGCTACACCTTC	CASSQAGTQAVYGYTF
TRBV25-1	NA	NA	TRBJ1-2	TGTGCCAGCAGTGAATTGGCGGACTATGGCTACACCTTC	CASSELADYGYTF
TRBV20-1	NA	NA	TRBJ1-4	TGCAGTGCCGCCAGGGGTAGTGGTAATGAGAAACTGTTTTTT	CSAARGSGNEKLFF
TRBV11-2	TRBD2	NA	TRBJ2-1	TGTGCCAGCAGCTTAGATCCGGGCGGGGGGCTTTCCTACAATGAGCAGTTCTTC	CASSLDPGGGLSYNEQFF
TRBV6-5	TRBD1	NA	TRBJ2-1	TGTGCCAGCAGCCCAGGGACAGGTCGTGAGCAGTTCTTC	CASSPGTGREQFF
TRBV20-1	NA	NA	TRBJ1-1	TGCAGTGCTAGGAGGTCAGGGGTCCCTGAAGCTTTCTTT	CSARRSGVPEAFF
TRBV20-1	TRBD2	once	TRBJ2-3	TGCAGTGCAACCGGGACTAGCGGCGCGGGGCGGTTAGATACGCAGTATTTT	CSATGTSGAGRLDTQYF
TRBV9	NA	NA	TRBJ2-3	TGTGCCAGCAGCGAACCGGGGACTAGCACAGATACGCAGTATTTT	CASSEPGTSTDTQYF
TRBV4-2	NA	NA	TRBJ2-2	TGTGCCAGCAGCCAAGAGTTGGTCGGCGGGGAGCTGTTTTTT	CASSQELVGGELFF
TRBV6-2/TRBV6-3	NA	NA	TRBJ1-6	TGTGCCAGCAGGACAGCAAAGGGGAATTCACCCCTCCACTTT	CASRTAKGNSPLHF
TRBV6-6	NA	NA	TRBJ2-1	TGTGCCAGCAGTTACCCTGCCACCCATCTTGAGCAGTTCTTC	CASSYPATHLEQFF
TRBV4-1	NA	NA	TRBJ1-2	TGCGCCAGCAGCCAAGATAGGGGCGGAGGATTCGGGGGCTACACCTTC	CASSQDRGGGFGGYTF
TRBV20-1	TRBD2	once	TRBJ2-1	TGCAGTGCCATGGGGGGAGGACCTAGCGGGGGTTACAATGAGCAGTTCTTC	CSAMGGGPSGGYNEQFF
TRBV5-1	NA	NA	TRBJ2-5	TGCGCCAGCAGCAAAGACAGAGTCCTTTACGGAGAGACCCAGTACTTC	CASSKDRVLYGETQYF
TRBV2	TRBD1	NA	TRBJ2-1	TGTGCCAGCATGGGTGCGGGACAGGGGGATAATGAGCAGTTCTTC	CASMGAGQGDNEQFF
TRBV29-1	TRBD2	few	TRBJ2-7	TGCAGCGTTACAACTAGCGCAGCCTACGAGCAGTACTTC	CSVTTSAAYEQYF
TRBV2	NA	NA	TRBJ2-4	TGTGCCAGCAGTACCCCGGGGAATACAAAGGACAGATCCTTTGACATTCAGTACTTC	CASSTPGNTKDRSFDIQYF
TRBV12-3/TRBV12-4	NA	NA	TRBJ2-2	TGTGCCAGCAGTTTAAGTGAGGGCGGGGAGCTGTTTTTT	CASSLSEGGELFF
TRBV6-6	NA	NA	TRBJ1-2	TGTGCCAGCAGTTATCCAGGGGAGGCTCACTATGGCTACACCTTC	CASSYPGEAHYGYTF
TRBV6-2/TRBV6-3	TRBD2	NA	TRBJ2-5	TGTGCCAGCGGGGGGGTAAACCAAGAGACCCAGTACTTC	CASGGVNQETQYF
TRBV29-1	NA	NA	TRBJ1-2	TGCAGCGTTGAAGCCCAGGGCCGGGGACAACCGGCTTATGGCTACACCTTC	CSVEAQGRGQPAYGYTF
TRBV7-2	NA	NA	TRBJ2-5	TGTGCCAGCAGCTTAGATGGCAACGGGGTAGAGACCCAGTACTTC	CASSLDGNGVETQYF